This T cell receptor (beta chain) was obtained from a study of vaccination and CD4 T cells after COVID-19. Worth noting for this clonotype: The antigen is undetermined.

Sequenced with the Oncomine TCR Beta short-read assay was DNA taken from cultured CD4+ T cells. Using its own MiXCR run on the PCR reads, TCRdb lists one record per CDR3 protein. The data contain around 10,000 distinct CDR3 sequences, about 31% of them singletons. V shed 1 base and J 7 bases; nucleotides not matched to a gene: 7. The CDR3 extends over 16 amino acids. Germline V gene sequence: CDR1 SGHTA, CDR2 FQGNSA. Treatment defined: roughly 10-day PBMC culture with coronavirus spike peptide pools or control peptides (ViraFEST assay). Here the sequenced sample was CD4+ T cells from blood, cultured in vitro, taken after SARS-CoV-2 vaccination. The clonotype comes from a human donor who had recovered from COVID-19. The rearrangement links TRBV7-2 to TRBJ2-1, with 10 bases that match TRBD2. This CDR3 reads CASSLGRTSGGNEQFF. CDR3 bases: TGTGCCAGCAGCTTAGGTCGGACTAGCGGTGGAAATGAGCAGTTCTTC.